Sequencing of this T cell receptor (beta chain) was carried out in a study of T-cell memory formation after mild COVID-19. The overall study: Clusters of TCRs were largely donor specific.

The study's findings and limits: The CD4+ clones that contracted clustered mainly within CM and EM, and the CD8+ clones concentrated in EMRA.

Germline CDR1 reads SNHLY; CDR2 reads FYNNEI. This CDR3 is 16 amino acids long. V gave up 0 bases and J gave up 0 bases, with 11 bases separating them. In TCRdb, the 5' RACE reads were re-called with MiXCR into one record per CDR3 protein. This table has 360,000 or so distinct CDR3 sequences, around 27% appearing once. This clonotype has only a few counts. The antigen is unknown. What was sequenced was PBMCs or a T cell subset sorted from them (not recorded which). The receptor's source is an adult woman who had mild COVID-19 (a few samples of this study predate the infection). Cell type and time point are not known. The chain combines TRBV2 with TRBJ2-5, with D perhaps TRBD1 (6 bases). Here the CDR3 reads CASSEAKQGNQETQYF. In DNA form, the CDR3 reads TGTGCCAGCAGTGAAGCTAAACAGGGAAACCAAGAGACCCAGTACTTC.